Detailed here is one T cell receptor beta chain. No antigen is known for it. Germline loops: CDR1 ENHRY, CDR2 SYGVKD. The V segment lost 4 bases and the J segment 12 bases; nucleotides outside the gene matches: 4. There are 14 residues in the CDR3. The data belong to a study of identical twins. Findings and limits, study-wide: The authors noted that invariant MAIT and iNKT cells could partly confound zero-insertion analyses. A cross-sectional statistical analysis, not follow-up of the same donors, supported the conclusions. Models, which agreed with sharing between unrelated individuals, nonetheless underestimated the out-of-frame TCR alpha sharing seen in monozygotic twins.

MiXCR was run by TCRdb on the 5' RACE reads, yielding one entry per CDR3 protein. The data show 1.5 million to 2 million distinct CDR3 sequences, with around 33% seen just once and about 0.27% held by the top ten. All donors were healthy, and all were Caucasian. The sequenced material came from cord blood. This chain links TRBV10-3 with TRBJ2-1; TRBD2 matches at 15 bases. The sequence derives from a newborn girl in good health. The CDR3 here is CAISGTSGGDTQFF. DNA of the CDR3: TGTGCCATCAGTGGGACTAGCGGGGGGGATACGCAGTTCTTC.